Reported below is one T cell receptor beta chain. Antigen specificity is unknown. Only in-frame clones appear in the TCRdb table, and some are missing; sequencing was by immunoSEQ multiplex PCR. The top ten clones hold 4.4% of a sample with several thousand clones, 60% to 75% of them seen once. The data originate from a study of immune cell composition in non-small cell lung cancer. Study-wide results and caveats: Tumour TCR-beta clonality showed no significant link to smoking pack-years.

The CDR3 covers 15 residues. Germline loops: CDR1 MDHEN, CDR2 SYDVKM. V was shortened by 7 bases and J by 3 bases, with 19 bases between the two germline ends. V is TRBV28 and J is TRBJ2-7; D possibly corresponds to TRBD1 (5 bases). This TCR was sampled from a human donor with non-small cell lung cancer. Sequences were obtained from lung tumor tissue. The DNA for the CDR3 is TGTGCCAGCATGGGCAGGGAAGCAAACTTCTACGAGCAGTACTTC. This translates into CASMGREANFYEQYF.